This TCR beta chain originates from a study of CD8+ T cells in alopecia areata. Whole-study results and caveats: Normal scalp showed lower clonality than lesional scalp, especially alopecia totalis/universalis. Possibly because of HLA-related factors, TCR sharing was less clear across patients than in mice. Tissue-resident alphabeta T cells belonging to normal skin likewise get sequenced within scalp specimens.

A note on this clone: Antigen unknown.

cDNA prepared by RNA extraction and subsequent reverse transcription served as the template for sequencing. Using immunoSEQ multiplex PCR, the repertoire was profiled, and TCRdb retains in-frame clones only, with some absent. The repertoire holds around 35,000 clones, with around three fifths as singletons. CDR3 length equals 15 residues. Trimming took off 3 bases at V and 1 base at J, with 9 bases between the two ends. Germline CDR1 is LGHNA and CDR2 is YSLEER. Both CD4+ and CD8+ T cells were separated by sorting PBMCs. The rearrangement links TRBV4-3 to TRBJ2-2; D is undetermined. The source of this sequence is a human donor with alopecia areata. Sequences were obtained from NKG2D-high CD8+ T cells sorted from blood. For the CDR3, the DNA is TGCGCCAGCAGCCACGGAGCTTTGAACACCGGGGAGCTGTTTTTT. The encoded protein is CASSHGALNTGELFF.